A single TCR beta chain is shown here with its context. Antigen specificity is unknown. CDR3 length: 15 amino acids. CDR1 is SGHRS, CDR2 YFSETQ, per germline. V lost 0 bases and J 3 bases, leaving 12 bases between the germline ends. The repertoire was sequenced with immunoSEQ multiplex PCR; TCRdb's copy has only in-frame clones and lacks some. The sample shows about 72,000 clones, roughly nine tenths of them seen only once. Analysis merged second doses at about 4 or about 12 weeks. The sample is drawn from a study of T cell responses to AZD1222 COVID-19 vaccine. Whole-study results and caveats: The donor group comprised mostly white British people and more females; the analysis possibly underestimated clonal diversity. Elevations in Spike-specific TCR breadth and depth followed administration of two AZD1222 doses.

Material: peripheral blood, obtained 28 days after the second AZD1222 dose. The sequence was collected from an adult who received the AZD1222 COVID-19 vaccine. The chain is built from TRBV5-1 and TRBJ1-1; D unclear. The CDR3: CASSLALRKDTEAFF. CDR3 DNA sequence: TGCGCCAGCAGCTTGGCCCTCAGGAAAGACACTGAAGCTTTCTTT.